A selection of T cell receptor beta chains follows, all from one sample in a study of blood T cell repertoires in COVID-19. This table comes from immunoSEQ multiplex PCR, and its TCRdb copy is limited to in-frame clones, with some not included. Seen here are roughly 150,000 clones, around 87% observed once, and the top ten hold 9% to 12%. Sequencing input: peripheral blood. The receptor source for this set is a woman in her seventies with COVID-19, enrolled during active disease. Each CDR3 is given with its conserved first and last residue. The D gene is left open where the match is weak. The listing skips clone size in some rows; elsewhere it reads once, few, many or a size class.

v_call	j_call	d_call	clone_size	cdr3_aa	cdr3_nt
TRBV7-6	TRBJ2-3	-	-	CASSSGFSTDTQYF	TGTGCCAGCAGCTCGGGGTTCAGCACAGATACGCAGTATTTT
TRBV30	TRBJ1-5	-	-	CASTAEGHSNQPQHF	TGTGCCTCAACCGCAGAGGGACATAGCAATCAGCCCCAGCATTTT
TRBV7-9	TRBJ2-7	-	once	CASSLVGGLGEQYF	TGTGCCAGCAGCTTGGTAGGAGGCTTAGGGGAGCAGTACTTC
TRBV7-9	TRBJ1-2	TRBD1	-	CASSLGGTGGIGYTF	TGTGCCAGCAGCCTAGGCGGGACAGGGGGCATTGGCTACACCTTC
TRBV3-1/TRBV3-2	TRBJ1-6	TRBD1	-	CASSQDYGTGQHNSPLHF	TGTGCCAGCAGCCAAGATTATGGGACAGGACAACATAATTCACCCCTCCACTTT
TRBV30	TRBJ2-7	TRBD1	-	CAWSKQGAHEQYF	TGTGCCTGGAGTAAACAGGGGGCACACGAGCAGTACTTC
TRBV28	TRBJ1-1	-	-	CASEKAGTMVTEAFF	TGTGCCAGTGAAAAGGCGGGCACAATGGTAACTGAAGCTTTCTTT
TRBV6-1	TRBJ1-2	-	-	CASSDWPYYGYTF	TGTGCCAGCAGTGATTGGCCATACTATGGCTACACCTTC
TRBV30	TRBJ2-5	TRBD2	-	CVYGLAGADLGETQYF	TGTGTTTATGGGTTAGCGGGGGCCGATCTCGGGGAGACCCAGTACTTC
TRBV11-2	TRBJ1-1	-	-	CASSLDRGAEAFF	TGTGCCAGCAGCTTAGATAGGGGCGCTGAAGCTTTCTTT
TRBV7-8	TRBJ2-1	-	-	CASSYDSNSNNEQFF	TGTGCCAGCAGCTATGACAGTAATTCGAACAATGAGCAGTTCTTC
TRBV27	TRBJ1-2	TRBD1	few	CASSSVPGQGNYGYTF	TGTGCCAGCAGTTCCGTCCCGGGACAGGGTAACTATGGCTACACCTTC
TRBV11-2	TRBJ1-4	-	-	CASSFRRGGQGEKLFF	TGTGCCAGCAGCTTCCGAAGGGGGGGGCAGGGTGAAAAACTGTTTTTT
TRBV11-2	TRBJ2-5	-	-	CASSLNSVETQYF	TGTGCCAGCAGCTTGAATAGCGTCGAGACCCAGTACTTC
TRBV30	TRBJ1-2	-	-	CAWSPGYNYGYTF	TGTGCCTGGAGCCCGGGATATAACTATGGCTACACCTTC
TRBV28	TRBJ2-1	TRBD1	-	CASTNLQGGPYNEQFF	TGTGCCAGCACTAACCTACAGGGGGGCCCCTACAATGAGCAGTTCTTC